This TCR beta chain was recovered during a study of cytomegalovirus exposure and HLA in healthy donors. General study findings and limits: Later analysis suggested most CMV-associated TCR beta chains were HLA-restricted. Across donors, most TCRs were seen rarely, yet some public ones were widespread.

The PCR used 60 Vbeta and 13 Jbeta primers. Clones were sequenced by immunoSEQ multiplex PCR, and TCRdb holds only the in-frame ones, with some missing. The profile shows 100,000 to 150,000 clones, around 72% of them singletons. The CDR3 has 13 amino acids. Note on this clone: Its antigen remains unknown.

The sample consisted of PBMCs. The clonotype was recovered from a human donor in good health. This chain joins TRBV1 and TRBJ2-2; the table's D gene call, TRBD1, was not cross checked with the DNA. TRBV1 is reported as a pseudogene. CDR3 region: CTSGARTLGELFF. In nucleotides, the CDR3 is TGCACCAGCGGGGCCCGGACGCTCGGGGAGCTGTTTTTT.